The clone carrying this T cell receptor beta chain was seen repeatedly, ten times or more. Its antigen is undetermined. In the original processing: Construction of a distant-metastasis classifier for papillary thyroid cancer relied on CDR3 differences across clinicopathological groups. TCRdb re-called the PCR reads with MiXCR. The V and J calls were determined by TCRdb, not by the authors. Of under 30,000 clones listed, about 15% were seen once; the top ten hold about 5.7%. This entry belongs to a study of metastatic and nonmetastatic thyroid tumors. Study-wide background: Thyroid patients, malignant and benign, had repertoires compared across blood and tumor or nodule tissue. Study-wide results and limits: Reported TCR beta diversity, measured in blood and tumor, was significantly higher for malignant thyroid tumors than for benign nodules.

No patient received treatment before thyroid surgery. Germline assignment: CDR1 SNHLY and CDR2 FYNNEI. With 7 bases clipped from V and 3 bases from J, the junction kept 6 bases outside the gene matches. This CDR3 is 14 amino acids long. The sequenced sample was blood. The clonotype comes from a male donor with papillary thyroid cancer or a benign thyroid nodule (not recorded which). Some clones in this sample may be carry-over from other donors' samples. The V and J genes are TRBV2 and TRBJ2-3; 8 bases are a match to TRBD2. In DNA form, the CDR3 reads TGTGCCAGCATGACTAGCGTCGGAACAGATACGCAGTATTTT. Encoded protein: CASMTSVGTDTQYF.